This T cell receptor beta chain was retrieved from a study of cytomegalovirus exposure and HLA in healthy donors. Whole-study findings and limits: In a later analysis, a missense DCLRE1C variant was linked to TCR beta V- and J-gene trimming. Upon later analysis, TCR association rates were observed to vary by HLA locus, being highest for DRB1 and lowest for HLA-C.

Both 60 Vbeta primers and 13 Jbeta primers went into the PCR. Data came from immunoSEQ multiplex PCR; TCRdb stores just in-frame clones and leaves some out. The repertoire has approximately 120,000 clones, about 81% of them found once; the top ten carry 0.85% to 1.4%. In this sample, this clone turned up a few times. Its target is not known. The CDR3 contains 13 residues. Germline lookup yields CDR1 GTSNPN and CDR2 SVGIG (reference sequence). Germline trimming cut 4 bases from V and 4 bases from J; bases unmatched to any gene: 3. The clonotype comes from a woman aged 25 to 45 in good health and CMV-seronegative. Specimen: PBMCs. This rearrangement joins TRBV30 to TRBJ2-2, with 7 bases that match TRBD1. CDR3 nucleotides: TGTGCCTGGATGGACAGGACCACCGGGGAGCTGTTTTTT. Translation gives CAWMDRTTGELFF.